This T cell receptor (beta chain) was recovered during a study of blood T cell repertoires in COVID-19. Background on the study: Samples representing acute and convalescent COVID-19 were sourced from the United States, Italy and Spain. T cells, B-cell-depleted T cells, or PBMCs supplied cDNA or gDNA.

The CDR3 runs to 15 residues. The V gene end was trimmed by 0 bases and the J gene end by 7 bases; junction bases not matched to a gene: 5. CDR1 and CDR2 from the germline V gene are SGHRS and YFSETQ. Membership in each cohort depended on participant-reported clinical history. Cohort 3 donors counted as recovered after two negative PCRs, clearance, or resolved symptoms. The method was immunoSEQ multiplex PCR; TCRdb's version includes in-frame clones alone and lacks a portion of them. Of approximately 270,000 clones in the sample, roughly 86% were seen once. Input material: PBMCs or T cells enriched from blood (not recorded which). The TCR sequence derives from an older woman who had recovered from COVID-19. This sequence joins TRBV5-1 and TRBJ2-3, with TRBD2 matching 10 bases. In DNA, the CDR3 is TGCGCCAGCAGCTTGGCACTAGCGGGATTGTATACGCAGTATTTT. Encoded protein: CASSLALAGLYTQYF.